What follows are 21 T cell receptor beta chains derived from one specimen sequenced in a study of control samples from healthy donors and cancer patients. TCRdb's copy holds only in-frame clones and misses some; the assay was immunoSEQ multiplex PCR. Of roughly 100,000 clones listed, 83% were seen once; the top ten hold about 12%. The sequenced material came from blood. The receptors come from a woman between 50 and 59 years old in good health.

J is TRBJ1-1 and V is TRBV18; D perhaps matches TRBD1 (5 bases). The CDR3 length is 14 residues. Looked up from germline, CDR1 is KGHSH and CDR2 is LQKENI. Trimming left V 3 bases short and J 8 bases short, with 16 bases between. CDR3: CASSPTGTPWEAFF. CDR3 sequence (DNA): TGTGCCAGCTCACCGACCGGGACCCCCTGGGAAGCTTTCTTT.

This rearrangement joins TRBV4-3 to TRBJ1-1; no definite D call. Trimming left V 5 bases short and J 3 bases short, with 10 bases between. The CDR3 sequence is 13 residues long. Germline V gene sequence: CDR1 LGHNA, CDR2 YSLEER. The chain's CDR3 is CASSSWSDTEAFF. The DNA of the CDR3 is TGCGCCAGCAGCTCCTGGTCGGACACTGAAGCTTTCTTT.

This chain uses TRBV5-4 with TRBJ1-1; D unclear. Germline V gene sequence: CDR1 SGHNT, CDR2 YYREEE (reference sequence). V dropped 4 bases and J dropped 1 base, with 11 bases sitting between them. The CDR3 runs to 14 residues. CDR3 bases: TGTGCCAGCAGCCACTACCTGGGGAACACTGAAGCTTTCTTT. This sequence encodes CASSHYLGNTEAFF.

With regard to this clone: The identical CDR3 is also encoded by other nucleotide sequences in the sample. The chain uses TRBV19 and TRBJ1-5; no definite D call. The CDR3 extends over 14 amino acids. V was trimmed by 6 bases and J by 4 bases, leaving 13 bases between them. Germline V CDR1 and CDR2: LNHDA, SQIVND (reference sequence). The chain's CDR3 is CASSPPNRNQPQHF. The DNA of the CDR3 is TGTGCCAGTAGCCCCCCAAACCGAAATCAGCCCCAGCATTTT.

This chain uses TRBV6-2 or TRBV6-3 with TRBJ2-1, with unresolved D. The CDR3 length is 12 residues. Trimming left V 3 bases short and J 8 bases short, with 8 bases between. Looked up from germline, CDR1 is MNHEY and CDR2 is SVGEGT. This CDR3 is CASSYLTYEQFF. In DNA, the CDR3 is TGTGCCAGCAGTTATTTGACTTATGAGCAGTTCTTC.

The genes are TRBV24-1 and TRBJ1-1; D ambiguous. Trimming pared 4 bases from V and 3 bases from J, leaving 11 bases between. The CDR3 runs to 14 residues. Germline V gene sequence: CDR1 KGHDR, CDR2 SFDVKD. CDR3 region: CATSDASGHTEAFF. The CDR3 DNA is TGTGCCACCAGTGACGCTTCGGGCCACACTGAAGCTTTCTTT.

The chain is built from TRBV5-1 and TRBJ2-3; 8 bases align to TRBD2. This CDR3 spans 16 amino acids. Germline CDR1 reads SGHRS; CDR2 reads YFSETQ. V was clipped by 6 bases and J by 0 bases; unmatched bases: 9. In DNA, the CDR3 is TGCGCCAGCAATATCGGGGGGGCACTTAGCACAGATACGCAGTATTTT. It translates to CASNIGGALSTDTQYF.

This clone was seen only a few times. This sequence joins TRBV4-2 and TRBJ2-2; 12 bases line up with TRBD2. Germline CDR1 LGHNA, CDR2 YNFKEQ. Trimming at V came to 4 bases and at J to 5 bases, leaving 5 bases not matched to a gene. CDR3 size: 16 residues. The CDR3 loop reads CASSLRLAGVTGELFF. CDR3 nucleotides: TGTGCCAGCAGCCTTCGACTAGCGGGAGTTACCGGGGAGCTGTTTTTT.

This chain uses TRBV28 with TRBJ2-5; 8 positions match TRBD2. The CDR3 spans 18 residues. Germline V gene data show CDR1 as MDHEN and CDR2 as SYDVKM. Trimming at V came to 3 bases and at J to 2 bases, leaving 14 bases not matched to a gene. CDR3 sequence (DNA): TGTGCCAGCAGTTTTCCCCTGGCGGGGGGTCCCCAACAAGAGACCCAGTACTTC. This sequence encodes CASSFPLAGGPQQETQYF.

The chain recombines TRBV19 with TRBJ2-3; D gene ambiguous. Germline V gives CDR1 LNHDA, CDR2 SQIVND (reference sequence). The CDR3 has 16 residues. The V and J ends lost 3 bases and 0 bases respectively, with 13 bases between them. The CDR3 coding sequence is TGTGCCAGTAGTATCTCGTGGGAATGGAGCACAGATACGCAGTATTTT. Amino acid sequence: CASSISWEWSTDTQYF.

CDR3 amino acids: CASSLGWSPGELFF. The CDR3 region has the DNA TGTGCCAGCAGCTTAGGGTGGTCGCCCGGGGAGCTGTTTTTT. This chain links TRBV7-9 with TRBJ2-2; D not resolved. The CDR3 covers 14 residues. The V and J ends lost 1 base and 6 bases respectively, with 9 bases between them. The germline V gene encodes CDR1 SEHNR and CDR2 FQNEAQ (reference sequence).

This sequence joins TRBV11-3 and TRBJ2-5, with D possibly called TRBD1 or TRBD2 (5 bases each). The CDR3 is 16 residues long. Deletions cut 4 bases from V and 5 bases from J, with 20 bases between. The germline gives CDR1 SGHNT, CDR2 YENEEA. CDR3: CASSSGLAPLVETQYF. For the CDR3, the DNA is TGTGCCAGCAGCTCGGGGCTAGCCCCCCTAGTGGAGACCCAGTACTTC.

V is TRBV5-1 and J is TRBJ2-5; D is possibly TRBD2 (6 bases). The CDR3 is made up of 15 amino acids. With 1 base removed from V and 2 bases from J, the gap between germline ends came to 12 bases. Germline V CDR1 and CDR2: SGHRS, YFSETQ. CDR3: CASSLLRGSQETQYF. CDR3 sequence (DNA): TGCGCCAGCAGCTTGCTTCGGGGGAGTCAAGAGACCCAGTACTTC.

This clone has just a few counts. The gene calls are TRBV19 and TRBJ1-6; D is ambiguous. Trimming removed 3 bases from V and 0 bases from J, with 9 bases in between. The germline V gene has CDR1 LNHDA and CDR2 SQIVND (reference sequence). This CDR3 is built from 16 residues. The CDR3 is CASSIEGNSYNSPLHF. DNA for the CDR3: TGTGCCAGTAGTATTGAAGGGAACTCCTATAATTCACCCCTCCACTTT.

The V gene is TRBV4-3, the J gene TRBJ1-3, with D uncertain. Trimming took off 0 bases at V and 5 bases at J, with 11 bases between the two ends. CDR1 and CDR2 (germline): LGHNA, YSLEER. The CDR3 is 15 amino acids. CDR3 residues: CASSQDMRARNTIYF. The CDR3 coding sequence is TGCGCCAGCAGCCAAGATATGAGGGCGCGAAACACCATATATTTT.

This clone came up once. The genes are TRBV27 and TRBJ2-7; the D gene is possibly TRBD1 (6 bases). V was shortened by 11 bases and J by 7 bases, with 15 bases between the two germline ends. The CDR3 runs to 11 residues. Germline-derived CDR1 and CDR2 are MNHEY and SMNVEV (reference sequence). The CDR3 region has the DNA TGTGCCGCCCACAGGGCTCTGGAGCAGTACTTC. Translated: CAAHRALEQYF.

This clone is a singleton in its sample. V is TRBV28 and J is TRBJ2-7; a possible D gene is TRBD2 (6 bases). The CDR3 runs to 13 residues. V shed 2 bases and J shed 7 bases, with 12 bases lying between them. Germline values: CDR1 MDHEN, CDR2 SYDVKM. The CDR3 sequence is CASSLGGAREQYF. The CDR3 nucleotides read TGTGCCAGCAGTTTAGGCGGGGCAAGAGAGCAGTACTTC.

This clone occurred once. The chain carries TRBV25-1 and TRBJ1-6; D is undetermined. The CDR3 runs 13 residues. From germline, CDR1 is MGHDK and CDR2 SYGVNS. Trimming left V 3 bases short and J 9 bases short, with 9 bases between. CDR3 sequence (DNA): TGTGCCAGCAGTGAGCAAGGGCTTTCACCCCTCCACTTT. Amino acid sequence: CASSEQGLSPLHF.

The chain carries TRBV6-6 and TRBJ1-4; weak D call: TRBD1 (5 bases). V lost 6 bases and J 4 bases, leaving 18 bases between the germline ends. The CDR3 is made up of 16 amino acids. Per germline, CDR1 MNHNY and CDR2 SVGAGI (reference sequence). CDR3: CASSHTSTANNEKLFF. CDR3 bases: TGTGCCAGCAGCCATACATCGACAGCTAATAATGAAAAACTGTTTTTT.

The rearrangement links TRBV4-3 to TRBJ1-2; 11 nucleotides agree with TRBD1. The CDR3 extends over 17 amino acids. J was trimmed by 1 base and V by 3 bases; bases with no gene match: 7. Germline values: CDR1 LGHNA, CDR2 YSLEER. The DNA of the CDR3 is TGCGCCAGCAGCCATGCCGGGACAGGGGGTGGTAACTATGGCTACACCTTC. Encoded protein: CASSHAGTGGGNYGYTF.

The chain carries TRBV9 and TRBJ2-1; the D gene is possibly TRBD1 (5 bases). The CDR3 has 15 amino acids. Trimming left V 4 bases short and J 7 bases short, with 18 bases between. Per germline, CDR1 SGDLS and CDR2 YYNGEE. The CDR3 sequence is CASSRQMGRENEQFF. CDR3 DNA: TGTGCCAGCAGCCGTCAAATGGGCAGGGAAAATGAGCAGTTCTTC.